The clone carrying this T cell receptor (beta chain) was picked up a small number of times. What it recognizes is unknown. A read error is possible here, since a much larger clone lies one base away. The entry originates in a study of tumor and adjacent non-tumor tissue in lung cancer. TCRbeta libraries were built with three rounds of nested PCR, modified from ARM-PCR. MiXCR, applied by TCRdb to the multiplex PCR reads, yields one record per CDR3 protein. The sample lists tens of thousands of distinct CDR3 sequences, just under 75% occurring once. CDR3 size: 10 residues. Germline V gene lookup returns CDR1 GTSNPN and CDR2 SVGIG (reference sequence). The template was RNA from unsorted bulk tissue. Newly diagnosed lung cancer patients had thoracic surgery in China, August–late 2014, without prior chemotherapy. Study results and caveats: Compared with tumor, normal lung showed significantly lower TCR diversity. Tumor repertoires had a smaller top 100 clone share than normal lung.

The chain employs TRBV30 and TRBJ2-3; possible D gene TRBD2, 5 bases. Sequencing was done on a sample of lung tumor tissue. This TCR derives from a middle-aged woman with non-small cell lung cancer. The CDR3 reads CVSVTDTQYF. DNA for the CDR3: TGTGTTAGCGTCACAGATACGCAGTATTTT. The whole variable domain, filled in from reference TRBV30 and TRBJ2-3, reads SQTIHQWPATLVQPVGSPLSLECTVEGTSNPNLYWYRQAAGRGLQLLFYSVGIGQISSEVPQNLSASRPQDRQFILSSKKLLLSDSGFYLCVSVTDTQYFGPGTRLTVL.